This entry lists 27 T cell receptor beta chains sequenced from one sample in a study of T-cell reconstitution after alpha-beta-depleted transplantation in children. Preparation of the TCRbeta library used unique molecular identifiers. TCRdb re-derived calls from the PCR reads in MiXCR, one entry per CDR3 protein. The sample lists 20,000 to 25,000 distinct CDR3 sequences, 9.5% to 13% occurring once. Sequencing used PBMCs from the stem cell graft donor, obtained from the stem cell graft. Every receptor here comes from a human donor who donated a stem cell graft to a child with chronic granulomatous disease.

Many counts were recorded for this clonotype. J is TRBJ2-2 and V is TRBV5-1, with D possibly matching TRBD2 (5 bases). Germline CDR1 and CDR2: SGHRS and YFSETQ. Deletions cut 0 bases from V and 6 bases from J, with 12 bases between. This CDR3 is 15 amino acids long. The CDR3 protein is CASSLVQARAGELFF. CDR3 DNA sequence: TGCGCCAGCAGCTTGGTGCAGGCGAGGGCCGGGGAGCTGTTTTTT.

This clonotype was recorded many times. The chain links TRBV6-5 to TRBJ1-4; D possibly corresponds to TRBD1 (5 bases). Trimming took 0 bases from V and 8 from J, leaving 19 bases between them. The CDR3 loop spans 17 amino acids. Germline CDR1 MNHEY, CDR2 SVGAGI. CDR3 in amino acids: CASSYSGRQPGGEKLFF. In DNA form, the CDR3 reads TGTGCCAGCAGTTACTCGGGTCGACAGCCAGGAGGGGAAAAACTGTTTTTT.

At least ten counts were recorded for this clonotype. V gene TRBV5-1 combines with J gene TRBJ1-2; no firm D call. The CDR3 spans 13 residues. Germline-derived CDR1 and CDR2 are SGHRS and YFSETQ. V was pared by 1 base and J by 6 bases, with 10 bases between. CDR3 residues: CASSLRWDHGYTF. The CDR3 coding sequence is TGCGCCAGCAGCTTGAGGTGGGATCATGGCTACACCTTC.

This clonotype appeared a few times. The chain joins TRBV6-1 to TRBJ1-4, with 7 bases that match TRBD1. The CDR3 has 18 amino acids. Germline CDR1 and CDR2: MNHNS and SASEGT. With V trimmed by 4 bases and J by 4 bases, 15 bases remained unmatched. The chain's CDR3 is CASSGHIGEGQLNEKLFF. Here the CDR3 DNA reads TGTGCCAGCAGTGGACACATAGGAGAGGGACAGCTTAATGAAAAACTGTTTTTT.

Many counts were recorded for this clonotype. V usage is TRBV7-8 and J usage is TRBJ2-5; perhaps TRBD1 as D (6 bases). Looked up from germline, CDR1 is SGHVS and CDR2 is FQNEAQ. V lost 1 base and J 4 bases, leaving 13 bases between the germline ends. The CDR3 is made up of 15 amino acids. The CDR3 nucleotides read TGTGCCAGCAGCTTAGTTCAGGGGACGTTAGAGACCCAGTACTTC. Protein: CASSLVQGTLETQYF.

At least ten counts were recorded for this clonotype. J is TRBJ1-6 and V is TRBV12-3 or TRBV12-4, with 11 nucleotides matching TRBD1. V lost 6 bases and J lost 10; bases outside the gene matches: 2. The CDR3 contains 13 residues. In nucleotides, the CDR3 is TGTGCCAGCAGGGGACAGGGGGACTCACCCCTCCACTTT. It translates to CASRGQGDSPLHF.

There are many counts of this clonotype. The genes are TRBV27 and TRBJ2-2; 7 bases align to TRBD1. V lost 6 bases and J lost 2; bases outside the gene matches: 6. Germline CDR1 is MNHEY and CDR2 is SMNVEV (reference sequence). This CDR3 has 15 amino acids. Written as DNA, the CDR3 is TGTGCCAGCAGGCTGGGACAGATAAACACCGGGGAGCTGTTTTTT. This encodes CASRLGQINTGELFF.

In its sample, this clonotype was seen many times. The gene calls are TRBV20-1 and TRBJ2-1, with D unresolved. CDR3 length: 14 residues. Germline V gene lookup returns CDR1 DFQATT and CDR2 SNEGSKA (reference sequence). Trimming took off 6 bases at V and 2 bases at J, with 14 bases between the two ends. The CDR3 here is CSAPHRKPYNEQFF. The CDR3 DNA reads as TGCAGTGCCCCGCACCGCAAACCCTACAATGAGCAGTTCTTC.

This clonotype has just a few counts. V and J are TRBV29-1 and TRBJ2-1, with 9 positions matching TRBD1. The CDR3 is 15 amino acids. The trim removed 6 bases at V and 4 bases at J, leaving 10 bases unmatched. From germline, CDR1 is SQVTM and CDR2 ANQGSEA. The CDR3 DNA reads TGCAGCGTGGGAAACCGGGACAGGGTGTACAATGAGCAGTTCTTC. Its protein product is CSVGNRDRVYNEQFF.

This clonotype was seen ten or more times. The genes are TRBV7-9 and TRBJ2-1; perhaps TRBD2 as D (5 bases). The CDR3 totals 13 residues. V shed 5 bases and J shed 4 bases, with 9 bases lying between them. The V gene's germline CDR1 is SEHNR and CDR2 FQNEAQ (reference sequence). CDR3 in DNA: TGTGCCAGCAGCCGGACTCCTTACAATGAGCAGTTCTTC. Amino acid sequence: CASSRTPYNEQFF.

At least ten counts were recorded for this clonotype. This sequence joins TRBV27 and TRBJ1-1, with 11 bases identical to TRBD1. Trimming at V came to 6 bases and at J to 4 bases, leaving 7 bases not matched to a gene. This CDR3 contains 15 residues. CDR1 and CDR2 from the germline V gene are MNHEY and SMNVEV (reference sequence). CDR3 nucleotide sequence: TGTGCCAGCAGACCGGGACAGGGGGTGAGCACTGAAGCTTTCTTT. Protein: CASRPGQGVSTEAFF.

This clonotype was picked up many times. The chain carries TRBV9 and TRBJ1-6, with 7 bases lining up with TRBD1. The V gene end was trimmed by 3 bases and the J gene end by 6 bases; junction bases not matched to a gene: 9. This CDR3 comprises 16 residues. Germline CDR1 SGDLS, CDR2 YYNGEE. The CDR3 bases are TGTGCCAGCAGCGCGAGGGACAGTCCAGCTAATTCACCCCTCCACTTT. Translation: CASSARDSPANSPLHF.

This clonotype has at least ten counts. This chain joins TRBV7-3 and TRBJ1-6, with unresolved D. This CDR3 has 14 residues. Trimming took 1 base from V and 2 from J, leaving 3 bases between them. Per germline, CDR1 SGHTA and CDR2 FQGTGA. The CDR3 spells CASSLNTYNSPLHF. CDR3 bases: TGTGCCAGCAGCTTAAATACCTATAATTCACCCCTCCACTTT.

The table lists this clonotype with many counts. A much larger clone sits a single nucleotide away, making a read error possible. V and J are TRBV12-3 or TRBV12-4 and TRBJ2-4, with D perhaps TRBD1 or TRBD2 (6 bases each). V lost 6 bases to trimming and J lost 12 bases, with 15 bases between them. The length of the CDR3 is 12 residues. CDR3 protein: CASRYREDSQYF. The CDR3 DNA is TGTGCCAGCAGGTACAGGGAGGACAGTCAGTACTTC.

This clonotype was seen ten or more times. CDR3 in DNA: TGTGCCAGCAGTGAATCAAGGCACAACACAGATACGCAGTATTTT. As protein: CASSESRHNTDTQYF. The chain uses TRBV25-1 and TRBJ2-3; D gene ambiguous. This CDR3 is built from 15 residues. Trimming left V 1 base short and J 2 bases short, with 10 bases between. CDR1 and CDR2 from the germline V gene are MGHDK and SYGVNS.

There are many counts of this clonotype. This rearrangement joins TRBV5-1 to TRBJ2-5; D remains unclear. This CDR3 region has 11 residues. Looked up from germline, CDR1 is SGHRS and CDR2 is YFSETQ. The CDR3: CVSAYQETQYF. In nucleotides, the CDR3 is TGCGTCTCAGCGTACCAAGAGACCCAGTACTTC.

The sample holds many counts of this clonotype. V gene TRBV5-1 combines with J gene TRBJ2-7, with 7 bases that match TRBD1. Germline trimming cut 4 bases from V and 3 bases from J; bases unmatched to any gene: 16. Per the germline V gene, CDR1 is SGHRS and CDR2 is YFSETQ. The CDR3 consists of 17 residues. The chain's CDR3 is CASSPAIPGTGVYEQYF. DNA for the CDR3: TGCGCCAGCAGCCCGGCGATCCCCGGCACAGGGGTCTACGAGCAGTACTTC.

This clonotype was found many times. The chain has TRBV5-5 and TRBJ2-1; 10 bases map to TRBD2. Per the germline V gene, CDR1 is SGHKS and CDR2 is YYEKEE (reference sequence). The CDR3 contains 16 residues. V lost 1 base and J lost 6; bases outside the gene matches: 7. The CDR3 bases are TGTGCCAGCAGCTTGAGAAGCGGGGGGGGTCCCAATGAGCAGTTCTTC. Encoded protein: CASSLRSGGGPNEQFF.

This clonotype was counted many times. The chain combines TRBV28 with TRBJ2-4; D is ambiguous. Trimming removed 2 bases at V and 6 bases at J, with 5 bases between. The CDR3 is made up of 12 amino acids. Germline CDR1 and CDR2: MDHEN and SYDVKM. CDR3 in amino acids: CASSLPLNIQYF. CDR3 bases: TGTGCCAGCAGTTTACCCCTAAACATTCAGTACTTC.

This clonotype was found many times. The rearrangement links TRBV29-1 to TRBJ2-1, with a possible D match to TRBD1 (6 bases). The CDR3 consists of 16 residues. V was shortened by 6 bases and J by 0 bases, with 18 bases between the two germline ends. Germline values: CDR1 SQVTM, CDR2 ANQGSEA. CDR3 region: CSVGTDSHISYNEQFF. As DNA, the CDR3 is TGCAGCGTCGGGACGGACAGTCATATCTCCTACAATGAGCAGTTCTTC.

This clonotype was found many times. The V call is TRBV5-1, the J call TRBJ1-1, with 8 bases that match TRBD1. J was trimmed by 3 bases and V by 7 bases; bases with no gene match: 8. The CDR3 length is 14 residues. The germline V gene encodes CDR1 SGHRS and CDR2 YFSETQ. CDR3 sequence: CASFVDRGDTEAFF. The CDR3 DNA is TGCGCCAGCTTCGTTGACAGGGGCGACACTGAAGCTTTCTTT.

The J gene is TRBJ2-1, the V gene TRBV6-1; tentatively, D is TRBD1 (5 bases). This CDR3 contains 15 residues. The V gene lost 6 bases and the J gene lost 0 bases, with 12 bases spanning the gap. From germline, CDR1 is MNHNS and CDR2 SASEGT. CDR3 protein: CASSPDRTSYNEQFF. The CDR3 DNA reads TGTGCCAGCAGCCCAGACAGAACCTCCTACAATGAGCAGTTCTTC.

This clonotype was seen at least ten times. J is TRBJ2-3 and V is TRBV20-1; 10 bases line up with TRBD2. In germline, CDR1 is DFQATT, CDR2 SNEGSKA (reference sequence). This CDR3 is built from 15 residues. V gave up 3 bases and J gave up 5 bases; unmatched junction bases: 8. This CDR3 reads CSASRLAGVIDTQYF. The CDR3, as DNA: TGCAGTGCTAGTCGTCTAGCGGGAGTGATAGATACGCAGTATTTT.

This clonotype appeared many times. The chain links TRBV29-1 to TRBJ2-3; D not certain. The CDR3 runs 13 residues. V gave up 1 base and J gave up 2 bases, with 7 bases separating them. CDR1 is SQVTM, CDR2 ANQGSEA, per germline. The CDR3 DNA sequence: TGCAGCGTTGAAGTTCCCAACACAGATACGCAGTATTTT. Its translation is CSVEVPNTDTQYF.

The chain recombines TRBV5-5 with TRBJ2-2; 10 bases line up with TRBD1. The CDR3 consists of 15 residues. The junction had 3 bases not matched to a gene; V was cut back by 4 bases and J by 3 bases. The V gene's germline CDR1 is SGHKS and CDR2 YYEKEE (reference sequence). CDR3 loop: CASSGTGEDTGELFF. CDR3 DNA: TGTGCCAGCAGCGGGACAGGGGAAGACACCGGGGAGCTGTTTTTT.

This clonotype turned up a few times. This chain links TRBV7-9 with TRBJ2-7; no clear D. With 1 base removed from V and 5 bases from J, the gap between germline ends came to 12 bases. Per the germline V gene, CDR1 is SEHNR and CDR2 is FQNEAQ (reference sequence). CDR3 size: 14 residues. This chain's CDR3 is CASSLVKGVDEQYF. Written as DNA, the CDR3 is TGTGCCAGCAGCTTAGTTAAAGGTGTGGACGAGCAGTACTTC.

At least ten counts were recorded for this clonotype. V usage is TRBV5-6 and J usage is TRBJ2-3, with D unclear. CDR1 is SGHDT, CDR2 YYEEEE, per germline. This CDR3 has 15 residues. The V gene lost 2 bases and the J gene lost 0 bases, with 10 bases spanning the gap. CDR3: CASSLGGPSTDTQYF. The CDR3 bases are TGTGCCAGCAGCTTAGGCGGTCCTAGCACAGATACGCAGTATTTT. The complete variable domain, with remaining parts taken from reference TRBV5-6 and TRBJ2-3, reads DAGVTQSPTHLIKTRGQQVTLRCSPKSGHDTVSWYQQALGQGPQFIFQYYEEEERQRGNFPDRFSGHQFPNYSSELNVNALLLGDSALYLCASSLGGPSTDTQYFGPGTRLTVL.